A single sample is the source of the 10 T cell receptor beta chains below, sequenced in a study of T-cell reconstitution after alpha-beta-depleted transplantation in children. As it was prepared, the TCRbeta library received unique molecular identifiers. TCRdb itself ran the PCR reads through MiXCR, one entry per CDR3 protein. The sample lists about 610,000 distinct CDR3 sequences; under 12% were seen once. The sample consisted of PBMCs from the stem cell graft donor, taken from the stem cell graft. The receptors shown here come from a human donor who donated a stem cell graft to a child with acute myeloid leukemia.

The gene calls are TRBV6-2 or TRBV6-3 and TRBJ2-7; 9 bases align to TRBD1. V dropped 7 bases and J dropped 5; count of bases not matched to a gene: 9. The CDR3 loop spans 14 amino acids. Germline values: CDR1 MNHEY, CDR2 SVGEGT. The CDR3 loop is CASIAPGQGNEQYF. The CDR3 region has the DNA TGTGCCAGCATTGCGCCGGGACAGGGTAACGAGCAGTACTTC.

This clonotype was recorded a few times. CDR3 sequence (DNA): TGTGCCAGCAGCTTAACGTCAATGGGTTACACCGGGGAGCTGTTTTTT. This encodes CASSLTSMGYTGELFF. The chain has TRBV7-3 and TRBJ2-2; D unclear. Trimming pared 0 bases from V and 3 bases from J, leaving 11 bases between. The CDR3 extends over 16 amino acids. Germline V CDR1 and CDR2: SGHTA, FQGTGA.

A few counts support this clonotype. The rearrangement joins TRBV20-1 to TRBJ2-7; TRBD2 agrees at 7 bases. Trimming at V came to 1 base and at J to 5 bases, leaving 8 bases not matched to a gene. Germline V lookup: CDR1 DFQATT, CDR2 SNEGSKA (reference sequence). The CDR3 runs 14 residues. In nucleotides, the CDR3 is TGCAGTGCTAGAGGACTCCTAGCGGACGACGAGCAGTACTTC. Amino acids: CSARGLLADDEQYF.

The sample holds a few counts of this clonotype. V is TRBV6-2 or TRBV6-3 and J is TRBJ2-7, with 7 bases lining up with TRBD1. The ends lost 6 bases at V and 0 bases at J; junction bases unmatched: 8. The CDR3 loop spans 15 amino acids. The germline CDR1 and CDR2 sequences are MNHEY and SVGEGT. The CDR3 region has the DNA TGTGCCAGCAGATCGACAGGGCAGAGCTCCTACGAGCAGTACTTC. Residues: CASRSTGQSSYEQYF.

The gene calls are TRBV29-1 and TRBJ1-1, with D hard to call. V was cut by 4 bases and J by 7 bases, with 13 bases left in between. The CDR3 totals 12 residues. CDR1 is SQVTM and CDR2 is ANQGSEA in the germline V gene. Here the CDR3 reads CSVANSGVEAFF. CDR3 DNA sequence: TGCAGCGTTGCAAACTCAGGAGTTGAAGCTTTCTTT.

The sample holds many counts of this clonotype. The chain employs TRBV12-3 or TRBV12-4 and TRBJ1-2; maybe TRBD1 (6 bases). The CDR3 loop spans 13 amino acids. The V end lost 5 bases, the J end lost 7 bases, and 14 bases lay between the germline ends. The CDR3 region has the DNA TGTGCCAGCAGTCGGCTACAGGGTCCTGGCTACACCTTC. Protein: CASSRLQGPGYTF.

The chain links TRBV4-3 to TRBJ1-6; 8 bases agree with TRBD1. The CDR3 consists of 18 residues. V lost 3 bases to trimming and J lost 6 bases; unmatched junction nucleotides: 13. CDR1 LGHNA and CDR2 YSLEER come from the germline V gene. CDR3 bases: TGCGCCAGCAGCCAGGACTCGCCCGGACAGGGTCCTAATTCACCCCTCCACTTT. Amino acids: CASSQDSPGQGPNSPLHF.

This chain joins TRBV11-2 and TRBJ2-7; 7 bases match TRBD2. Germline V gene data show CDR1 as SGHAT and CDR2 as FQNNGV. V gave up 5 bases and J gave up 7 bases; unmatched junction bases: 8. The CDR3 is 13 residues long. The CDR3 DNA reads TGTGCCAGCAGCCCCCAGTGGGAGGGTGAGCAGTACTTC. It translates to CASSPQWEGEQYF.

This clonotype was seen a handful of times. The V call is TRBV29-1, the J call TRBJ2-7, with TRBD2 matching 11 bases. CDR1 and CDR2 (germline): SQVTM, ANQGSEA. The V and J ends lost 3 bases and 4 bases, in that order; junction bases with no gene match: 8. The CDR3 is 15 amino acids. CDR3 loop: CSVELLAGGGYEQYF. Here the CDR3 DNA reads TGCAGCGTTGAGCTCCTAGCGGGAGGAGGATACGAGCAGTACTTC.

This clonotype appeared many times. The rearrangement uses TRBV2 and TRBJ1-6; 8 bases fit TRBD1. V trimming: 0 bases; J trimming: 6 bases; junction bases outside the gene matches: 4. CDR1 is SNHLY, CDR2 FYNNEI, per germline. The CDR3 is 16 residues long. The CDR3 DNA reads TGTGCCAGCAGTGAAGCCCAGGGGGCTGGTAATTCACCCCTCCACTTT. As protein: CASSEAQGAGNSPLHF.